Shown below are 27 T cell receptor beta chains from a single sample sequenced in a study of T-cell memory formation after mild COVID-19. TCRdb ran MiXCR on the 5' RACE reads and lists one entry per CDR3 protein. The sample gives hundreds of thousands of distinct CDR3 sequences, around 17% of which show up once; roughly 21% is in the top ten. Sequenced sample: PBMCs or a T cell subset sorted from them (not recorded which). The receptors were sampled from a man aged 18 to 30 who had mild COVID-19 (a few samples of this study predate the infection). Cell type and time point are not known.

The chain couples TRBV29-1 to TRBJ1-1; 7 nucleotides line up with TRBD1. CDR3 size: 14 residues. Germline V gene sequence: CDR1 SQVTM, CDR2 ANQGSEA. The trim removed 7 bases at V and 5 bases at J, leaving 13 bases unmatched. CDR3 sequence: CSAAGEQGKTEAFF. CDR3 in DNA: TGCAGCGCTGCGGGGGAACAGGGGAAGACTGAAGCTTTCTTT.

The rearrangement uses TRBV19 and TRBJ2-2; a weak D match, TRBD1 (5 bases). The CDR3 runs 13 residues. The V gene lost 7 bases and the J gene lost 6 bases, with 12 bases spanning the gap. The germline V gene has CDR1 LNHDA and CDR2 SQIVND (reference sequence). The CDR3 DNA is TGTGCCAGTAACTGGGCAGGGTCCGGGGAGCTGTTTTTT. This codes for CASNWAGSGELFF.

This clonotype has more than one count but fewer than ten. The chain uses TRBV7-2 and TRBJ1-1; D ambiguous. This CDR3 region has 14 residues. The germline gives CDR1 SGHTA, CDR2 FQGNSA. Trimming took 5 bases from V and 0 from J, leaving 10 bases between them. The CDR3 reads CASSPSMVNTEAFF. In DNA form, the CDR3 reads TGTGCCAGCAGCCCAAGTATGGTGAACACTGAAGCTTTCTTT.

V gene TRBV24-1 combines with J gene TRBJ2-1, with TRBD1 identical over 7 bases. This CDR3 region has 15 residues. Germline loops: CDR1 KGHDR, CDR2 SFDVKD. J gave up 5 bases and V 3 bases, and 6 bases lay outside the gene matches. The CDR3: CATSDLRDSDNEQFF. DNA of the CDR3: TGTGCCACCAGTGATCTCCGGGACAGCGACAATGAGCAGTTCTTC.

This clonotype was found many times. The V and J genes are TRBV7-2 and TRBJ2-7, with TRBD2 identical over 8 bases. Germline V lookup: CDR1 SGHTA, CDR2 FQGNSA. After removal of 2 bases from V and 1 base from J, the junction contained 4 bases not matched to a gene. There are 15 residues in the CDR3. CDR3 nucleotides: TGTGCCAGCAGCTTAAGGGCTAGCGGGTCCTACGAGCAGTACTTC. Protein product: CASSLRASGSYEQYF. Full variable domain (missing parts from reference TRBV7-2 and TRBJ2-7): GAGVSQSPSNKVTEKGKDVELRCDPISGHTALYWYRQSLGQGLEFLIYFQGNSAPDKSGLPSDRFSAERTGGSVSTLTIQRTQQEDSAVYLCASSLRASGSYEQYFGPGTRLTVT.

This clonotype was recorded a few times. This chain uses TRBV3-2 with TRBJ2-7. TRBV3-2 is noted as a pseudogene. The CDR3 sequence is 17 residues long. The CDR3 DNA reads TGTGCCAGCAGCCCCACGGAAGGCTGCAAAAGCTCCTACGAGCAGTACGTC. It encodes CASSPTEGCKSSYEQYV.

The chain combines TRBV20-1 with TRBJ2-5; no clear D gene. Trimming shortened V by 2 bases and J by 3 bases, and 10 bases separated the two germline ends. This CDR3 is 13 amino acids long. CDR1 and CDR2 from the germline V gene are DFQATT and SNEGSKA (reference sequence). CDR3 bases: TGCAGTGCTAGAAGGGTTGGAGAAGAGACCCAGTACTTC. Translating it yields CSARRVGEETQYF.

The chain joins TRBV9 to TRBJ2-5; the match to TRBD2 covers 9 bases. Germline V gene data show CDR1 as SGDLS and CDR2 as YYNGEE. This CDR3 has 15 residues. Unmatched junction bases numbered 1, after V lost 0 bases and J lost 1 base. The CDR3 loop is CASSVGSGGQETQYF. CDR3 nucleotides: TGTGCCAGCAGCGTAGGTAGCGGGGGCCAAGAGACCCAGTACTTC.

This clonotype occurred many times. The chain employs TRBV12-3 or TRBV12-4 and TRBJ1-2; 11 nucleotides match TRBD1. Trimming removed 5 bases from V and 5 bases from J; junction bases left unmatched: 7. The CDR3 extends over 15 amino acids. CDR3 region: CASSTRTGGHYGYTF. In DNA, the CDR3 is TGTGCCAGCAGTACCCGGACAGGGGGCCATTATGGCTACACCTTC.

The rearrangement links TRBV7-6 to TRBJ2-2, with D hard to call. Germline V lookup: CDR1 SGHVS, CDR2 FNYEAQ. Trimming took 1 base from V and 1 from J, leaving 7 bases between them. CDR3 length equals 15 residues. For the CDR3, the DNA is TGTGCCAGCAGCTTAGAAACAGAGAACACCGGGGAGCTGTTTTTT. This translates into CASSLETENTGELFF.

The CDR3 here is CASSLRTGGFYEQYF. For the CDR3, the DNA is TGTGCCAGCAGTTTGAGGACAGGGGGTTTTTACGAGCAGTACTTC. The chain employs TRBV6-5 and TRBJ2-7, with 10 nucleotides matching TRBD1. Germline V gene lookup returns CDR1 MNHEY and CDR2 SVGAGI. The CDR3 runs to 15 residues. J gave up 4 bases and V 4 bases, and 7 bases lay outside the gene matches.

The chain uses TRBV28 and TRBJ2-7; D is possibly TRBD1 (6 bases). The V and J ends lost 5 bases and 4 bases respectively, with 18 bases between them. The CDR3 sequence is 15 residues long. From germline, CDR1 is MDHEN and CDR2 SYDVKM. The chain's CDR3 is CASSLSSTGSYEQYV. CDR3 DNA: TGTGCCAGCAGTCTCTCCTCGACAGGCTCATACGAGCAGTACGTC.

CDR3 residues: CASSLAMDTQYF. The CDR3 DNA reads TGCGCCAGCAGCTTGGCCATGGATACGCAGTATTTT. The rearrangement uses TRBV5-1 and TRBJ2-3; no reliable D call. The CDR3 runs to 12 residues. Germline V gives CDR1 SGHRS, CDR2 YFSETQ. Trimming took off 0 bases at V and 6 bases at J, with 5 bases between the two ends.

This clonotype appeared a few times. The chain recombines TRBV4-3 with TRBJ2-7, with 7 bases lining up with TRBD1. Germline V gene sequence: CDR1 LGHNA, CDR2 YSLEER. The CDR3 is 13 amino acids. Trimming took 2 bases from V and 4 from J; bases not matched to a gene: 2. The chain's CDR3 is CASSQTGEYEQYF. The CDR3 bases are TGCGCCAGCAGCCAAACAGGGGAATACGAGCAGTACTTC.

The V call is TRBV7-2, the J call TRBJ2-5, with TRBD2 identical over 11 bases. The CDR3 is made up of 14 amino acids. The J segment lost 4 bases and the V segment lost 5 bases, leaving 3 bases of the junction unmatched. Germline V CDR1 and CDR2: SGHTA, FQGNSA. CDR3 sequence reads: CASSQGTSGETQYF. The DNA of the CDR3 is TGTGCCAGCAGCCAGGGGACTAGCGGAGAGACCCAGTACTTC.

The table lists this clonotype with many counts. The chain is built from TRBV7-9 and TRBJ2-1; D may be TRBD1 (5 bases). CDR1 and CDR2 from the germline V gene are SEHNR and FQNEAQ (reference sequence). The CDR3 is made up of 12 amino acids. Between the trimmed V and J ends, which lost 5 bases and 7 bases, there was a span of 9 bases. CDR3 amino acids: CASSPQGNEQFF. CDR3 DNA sequence: TGTGCCAGCAGCCCCCAGGGTAATGAGCAGTTCTTC.

The chain carries TRBV7-6 and TRBJ2-1; 8 bases match TRBD2. Germline CDR1 reads SGHVS; CDR2 reads FNYEAQ. The CDR3 totals 17 residues. Trimming took 5 bases from V and 1 from J; bases not matched to a gene: 10. CDR3 protein: CASSRRGGGGSYNEQFF. In DNA form, the CDR3 reads TGTGCCAGCAGCCGACGGGGGGGAGGAGGGTCCTACAATGAGCAGTTCTTC.

In its sample, this clonotype was seen a few times. V usage is TRBV4-1 and J usage is TRBJ2-3; no clear D. The ends were cut back, 3 bases at V and 6 bases at J, with 7 bases in the middle. Germline assignment: CDR1 MGHRA and CDR2 YSYEKL. This CDR3 spans 12 amino acids. The CDR3 loop reads CASSHLRDTQYF. The CDR3 DNA is TGCGCCAGCAGCCATTTGCGGGATACGCAGTATTTT.

This clonotype was picked up a small number of times. The chain has TRBV5-1 and TRBJ2-2; no firm D call. Trimming removed 0 bases at V and 1 base at J, with 13 bases between. Per the germline V gene, CDR1 is SGHRS and CDR2 is YFSETQ. This CDR3 has 17 residues. CDR3 sequence (DNA): TGCGCCAGCAGCTTGGAGGTCGACACATTGAACACCGGGGAGCTGTTTTTT. This codes for CASSLEVDTLNTGELFF. Complete variable domain (other parts from reference TRBV5-1 and TRBJ2-2): KAGVTQTPRYLIKTRGQQVTLSCSPISGHRSVSWYQQTPGQGLQFLFEYFSETQRNKGNFPGRFSGRQFSNSRSEMNVSTLELGDSALYLCASSLEVDTLNTGELFFGEGSRLTVL.

The chain links TRBV27 to TRBJ2-3; the match to TRBD2 covers 12 bases. CDR3 length: 17 amino acids. V was pared by 3 bases and J by 4 bases, with 8 bases of the junction left unmatched. Germline V gene lookup returns CDR1 MNHEY and CDR2 SMNVEV (reference sequence). CDR3 sequence (DNA): TGTGCCAGCAGTTTGGGACCTAGCGGGGGGGCTGCAGATACGCAGTATTTT. The encoded protein is CASSLGPSGGAADTQYF.

This clonotype came up a few times. V usage is TRBV7-2 and J usage is TRBJ2-3; D not resolved. The V gene lost 0 bases and the J gene lost 2 bases, with 9 bases spanning the gap. CDR1 is SGHTA and CDR2 is FQGNSA in the germline V gene. The CDR3 has 15 residues. The CDR3 here is CASSLATGVTDTQYF. In DNA, the CDR3 is TGTGCCAGCAGCTTAGCGACCGGAGTCACAGATACGCAGTATTTT.

The V and J genes are TRBV5-6 and TRBJ2-5; D remains ambiguous. Germline CDR1 is SGHDT and CDR2 is YYEEEE. This CDR3 contains 14 residues. The V end was cut by 4 bases, the J end by 3 bases, with 13 bases between. CDR3 sequence: CASSRYLREETQYF. The CDR3 DNA sequence: TGTGCCAGCAGCCGATACTTACGGGAAGAGACCCAGTACTTC. Complete variable domain (other parts from reference TRBV5-6 and TRBJ2-5): DAGVTQSPTHLIKTRGQQVTLRCSPKSGHDTVSWYQQALGQGPQFIFQYYEEEERQRGNFPDRFSGHQFPNYSSELNVNALLLGDSALYLCASSRYLREETQYFGPGTRLLVL.

This clonotype was seen only a few times. This sequence joins TRBV5-8 and TRBJ2-3, with TRBD2 matching over 10 bases. CDR3 length: 15 amino acids. V gave up 4 bases and J gave up 6 bases; unmatched junction bases: 8. Germline CDR1 is SGHTS and CDR2 is YDEGEE. The chain's CDR3 is CASSQRGGLKDTQYF. Here the CDR3 DNA reads TGTGCCAGCAGCCAGCGGGGGGGCCTTAAGGATACGCAGTATTTT.

This chain uses TRBV6-5 with TRBJ1-2, with D hard to call. The germline gives CDR1 MNHEY, CDR2 SVGAGI. The length of the CDR3 is 15 residues. Trimming cost V 5 bases and J 5 bases, with 18 bases left between them. CDR3 DNA: TGTGCCAGCAGTCGCCTACCGGGAGGCGGGTATGGCTACACCTTC. It codes for CASSRLPGGGYGYTF.

This clonotype appeared a few times. The V gene is TRBV11-1, the J gene TRBJ2-5; D is possibly TRBD2 (6 bases). The germline V and J ends were trimmed by 6 bases and 0 bases, with 17 bases remaining between them. The germline V gene encodes CDR1 SGHAT and CDR2 FQDESV (reference sequence). This CDR3 comprises 16 residues. The CDR3 spells CASSSGLTKYQETQYF. CDR3 DNA: TGTGCCAGCAGTTCGGGACTTACAAAGTACCAAGAGACCCAGTACTTC.

The sample holds many counts of this clonotype. This chain joins TRBV11-2 and TRBJ2-7, with a weak D call TRBD2 (5 bases). V dropped 2 bases and J dropped 0 bases, with 11 bases sitting between them. Germline-derived CDR1 and CDR2 are SGHAT and FQNNGV. CDR3 length: 15 residues. Written as DNA, the CDR3 is TGTGCCAGCAGCTTATCCCGGGGATACTCCTACGAGCAGTACTTC. This gives the protein CASSLSRGYSYEQYF.

The gene calls are TRBV18 and TRBJ2-7; 7 bases line up with TRBD1. V lost 3 bases and J lost 0; bases outside the gene matches: 5. CDR1 and CDR2 from the germline V gene are KGHSH and LQKENI. The CDR3 runs to 15 residues. The CDR3 nucleotides read TGTGCCAGCTCACCCCCGACAGGGAGCTCCTACGAGCAGTACGTC. Amino acids: CASSPPTGSSYEQYV.